The 29 T cell receptor beta chains in this list originate from one sample, sequenced in a study of OX40 agonist ivuxolimab in advanced cancers. Produced via immunoSEQ multiplex PCR; TCRdb's table is partial and in-frame only. The sample has around 45,000 clones, roughly 91% seen once. The input for sequencing was CD4+ or CD8+ T cells sorted from blood, taken in a trial of the OX40 agonist ivuxolimab. These receptors came from an adult with an advanced solid tumor such as melanoma, head and neck, liver or kidney cancer.

This chain uses TRBV28 with TRBJ2-1; D may be TRBD1 or TRBD2 (5 bases each). Germline CDR1 MDHEN, CDR2 SYDVKM. With 9 bases removed from V and 10 bases from J, the gap between germline ends came to 19 bases. There are 13 residues in the CDR3. CDR3 sequence reads: CASEPGPSLEQFF. CDR3 in DNA: TGTGCCAGTGAACCGGGACCATCCCTGGAGCAGTTCTTC.

The chain has TRBV19 and TRBJ1-2, with D maybe TRBD1 (5 bases). Trimming shortened V by 8 bases and J by 5 bases, and 18 bases separated the two germline ends. The germline V gene encodes CDR1 LNHDA and CDR2 SQIVND (reference sequence). The CDR3 spans 14 residues. In DNA, the CDR3 is TGTGCCAGTGGACTCCCTGGGGACCCGTATGGCTACACCTTC. The encoded protein is CASGLPGDPYGYTF. The full variable domain, completed using reference TRBV19 and TRBJ1-2, is DGGITQSPKYLFRKEGQNVTLSCEQNLNHDAMYWYRQDPGQGLRLIYYSQIVNDFQKGDIAEGYSVSREKKESFPLTVTSAQKNPTAFYLCASGLPGDPYGYTFGSGTRLTVV.

The J gene is TRBJ2-5, the V gene TRBV4-1; 9 bases line up with TRBD2. J gave up 5 bases and V 1 base, and 11 bases lay outside the gene matches. The length of the CDR3 is 17 residues. In germline, CDR1 is MGHRA, CDR2 YSYEKL. The chain's CDR3 is CASSQGSSAGGWETQYF. CDR3 nucleotide sequence: TGCGCCAGCAGCCAAGGGTCATCTGCGGGGGGGTGGGAGACCCAGTACTTC.

The chain is built from TRBV28 and TRBJ2-7; D tentatively fits TRBD1 or TRBD2 (5 bases each). V gave up 2 bases and J gave up 2 bases, with 13 bases separating them. The V gene's germline CDR1 is MDHEN and CDR2 SYDVKM. The CDR3 contains 15 residues. The CDR3 DNA sequence: TGTGCCAGCAGTTTACAGGGCCGACTACCCTACGAGCAGTACTTC. Encoded protein: CASSLQGRLPYEQYF.

Here the CDR3 DNA reads TGTGCCACCAGCGGACAGGGGGTTTCCGGGGAGCTGTTTTTT. Its protein is CATSGQGVSGELFF. The chain recombines TRBV15 with TRBJ2-2; the match to TRBD1 covers 10 bases. The J segment lost 6 bases and the V segment lost 5 bases, leaving 3 bases of the junction unmatched. The CDR3 runs 14 residues. Germline lookup yields CDR1 LNHNV and CDR2 YYDKDF (reference sequence).

The genes are TRBV5-4 and TRBJ2-7; 11 bases are shared with TRBD2. With 2 bases clipped from V and 7 bases from J, the junction kept 5 bases outside the gene matches. The CDR3 covers 14 residues. Germline CDR1 is SGHNT and CDR2 is YYREEE (reference sequence). The CDR3 nucleotides read TGTGCCAGCAGCTTTAGCGGGAGGGCCGATGAGCAGTACTTC. Protein product: CASSFSGRADEQYF. Full variable domain (missing parts from reference TRBV5-4 and TRBJ2-7): ETGVTQSPTHLIKTRGQQVTLRCSSQSGHNTVSWYQQALGQGPQFIFQYYREEENGRGNFPPRFSGLQFPNYSSELNVNALELDDSALYLCASSFSGRADEQYFGPGTRLTVT.

The CDR3 loop reads CASSIKFPGELFF. The DNA of the CDR3 is TGTGCCAGTAGTATAAAGTTTCCCGGGGAGCTGTTTTTT. The chain combines TRBV19 with TRBJ2-2; no clear D gene. The germline CDR1 and CDR2 sequences are LNHDA and SQIVND (reference sequence). Deletions cut 2 bases from V and 6 bases from J, with 7 bases between. The CDR3 loop spans 13 amino acids. The full variable domain, with the rest looked up from reference TRBV19 and TRBJ2-2, is DGGITQSPKYLFRKEGQNVTLSCEQNLNHDAMYWYRQDPGQGLRLIYYSQIVNDFQKGDIAEGYSVSREKKESFPLTVTSAQKNPTAFYLCASSIKFPGELFFGEGSRLTVL.

This clone was counted only a few times. V gene TRBV7-9 combines with J gene TRBJ2-2, with unresolved D. V gave up 5 bases and J gave up 1 base, with 8 bases separating them. Germline V gene lookup returns CDR1 SEHNR and CDR2 FQNEAQ (reference sequence). CDR3 size: 14 residues. In DNA, the CDR3 is TGTGCCAGCAGCCTGCCGGTGAACACCGGGGAGCTGTTTTTT. It encodes CASSLPVNTGELFF.

This chain joins TRBV2 and TRBJ1-5; D may be TRBD1 (5 bases). V lost 2 bases to trimming and J lost 6 bases, with 14 bases between them. Germline CDR1 reads SNHLY; CDR2 reads FYNNEI. This CDR3 is built from 15 residues. CDR3 residues: CASSESAGYSQPQHF. The CDR3 bases are TGTGCCAGCAGTGAAAGTGCAGGGTATAGTCAGCCCCAGCATTTT.

The J gene is TRBJ1-5, the V gene TRBV5-6, with no clear D. V gave up 1 base and J gave up 3 bases, with 8 bases separating them. This CDR3 region has 14 residues. Germline loops: CDR1 SGHDT, CDR2 YYEEEE. The CDR3 bases are TGTGCCAGCAGCTTGTTGTGGGCCAATCAGCCCCAGCATTTT. It is translated as CASSLLWANQPQHF.

This chain's CDR3 is CASSLVGYNEQFF. In nucleotides, the CDR3 is TGTGCCAGCAGCTTAGTCGGTTACAATGAGCAGTTCTTC. The chain uses TRBV11-2 and TRBJ2-1; D not resolved. Germline V CDR1 and CDR2: SGHAT, FQNNGV. The length of the CDR3 is 13 residues. Trimming pared 1 base from V and 4 bases from J, leaving 5 bases between.

The CDR3 nucleotides are TGTGCCACCTCCCACCGCGGGGCCGTGTTCGAGCAGTACTTC. Its protein is CATSHRGAVFEQYF. The chain has TRBV15 and TRBJ2-7; D is possibly TRBD2 (6 bases). Germline lookup yields CDR1 LNHNV and CDR2 YYDKDF (reference sequence). V lost 8 bases and J 6 bases, leaving 20 bases between the germline ends. The CDR3 has 14 amino acids.

The V call is TRBV2, the J call TRBJ1-1, with D possibly being TRBD1 (6 bases). Germline V CDR1 and CDR2: SNHLY, FYNNEI. V was shortened by 6 bases and J by 1 base, with 12 bases between the two germline ends. This CDR3 is 14 amino acids long. The CDR3 protein is CASRAGAGNTEAFF. Written as DNA, the CDR3 is TGTGCCAGCAGAGCAGGGGCGGGGAACACTGAAGCTTTCTTT.

This chain uses TRBV28 with TRBJ2-7; 8 nucleotides match TRBD1. V shed 7 bases, J shed 4 bases, and the junction held 9 bases outside the gene matches. The CDR3 length is 14 residues. Looked up from germline, CDR1 is MDHEN and CDR2 is SYDVKM. The CDR3 loop is CASTEDRDGYEQYF. Written as DNA, the CDR3 is TGTGCCAGCACCGAGGACAGGGATGGGTACGAGCAGTACTTC.

V is TRBV4-1 and J is TRBJ1-2; D not resolved. Trimming shortened V by 1 base and J by 0 bases, and 12 bases separated the two germline ends. Germline V gene lookup returns CDR1 MGHRA and CDR2 YSYEKL. This CDR3 contains 16 residues. The CDR3 bases are TGCGCCAGCAGCCAAGGCCCCACTTTAACTAACTATGGCTACACCTTC. Residues: CASSQGPTLTNYGYTF.

The rearrangement joins TRBV5-1 to TRBJ2-1, with D uncertain. This CDR3 is built from 15 residues. Germline-derived CDR1 and CDR2 are SGHRS and YFSETQ. Trimming shortened V by 0 bases and J by 3 bases, and 10 bases separated the two germline ends. CDR3 nucleotides: TGCGCCAGCAGCTTGGCCGTCTATAACTACAATGAGCAGTTCTTC. Encoded protein: CASSLAVYNYNEQFF.

V gene TRBV9 combines with J gene TRBJ2-5; no reliable D call. V was cut by 3 bases and J by 5 bases, with 5 bases left in between. The CDR3 is 11 residues long. CDR1 SGDLS and CDR2 YYNGEE come from the germline V gene. The CDR3 loop is CASSDRETQYF. CDR3 in DNA: TGTGCCAGCAGCGACCGGGAGACCCAGTACTTC.

The chain employs TRBV7-9 and TRBJ2-7, with 9 bases matching TRBD1. The V and J ends lost 2 bases and 6 bases, in that order; junction bases with no gene match: 5. From germline, CDR1 is SEHNR and CDR2 FQNEAQ (reference sequence). The length of the CDR3 is 14 residues. The CDR3 DNA is TGTGCCAGCAGCTTAACGGACAGGGGACCCGAGCAGTACTTC. Amino acid sequence: CASSLTDRGPEQYF.

J is TRBJ2-7 and V is TRBV27; D is possibly TRBD1 or TRBD2 (6 bases each). The CDR3 covers 15 residues. Germline values: CDR1 MNHEY, CDR2 SMNVEV (reference sequence). The V gene lost 1 base and the J gene lost 0 bases, with 10 bases spanning the gap. The CDR3: CASSLLGGSSYEQYF. As DNA, the CDR3 is TGTGCCAGCAGTTTATTAGGGGGGAGCTCCTACGAGCAGTACTTC.

This chain joins TRBV7-9 and TRBJ2-7; D not certain. Germline CDR1 SEHNR, CDR2 FQNEAQ (reference sequence). The CDR3 runs 14 residues. The V and J ends lost 3 bases and 9 bases respectively, with 18 bases between them. CDR3 in amino acids: CASSFTPGFGPQYF. The CDR3 region has the DNA TGTGCCAGCAGCTTCACTCCGGGTTTTGGGCCGCAGTACTTC.

The chain combines TRBV4-1 with TRBJ2-7; maybe TRBD2 (5 bases). This CDR3 has 15 amino acids. Per germline, CDR1 MGHRA and CDR2 YSYEKL. Trimming took 1 base from V and 5 from J, leaving 15 bases between them. The CDR3 nucleotides are TGCGCCAGCAGCCAAGGCTGGGAGCAATACAACGAGCAGTACTTC. This codes for CASSQGWEQYNEQYF.

The J gene is TRBJ2-1, the V gene TRBV4-1, with 9 bases aligning to TRBD2. CDR1 is MGHRA and CDR2 is YSYEKL in the germline V gene. The CDR3 runs 17 residues. V was pared by 0 bases and J by 9 bases, with 12 bases of the junction left unmatched. CDR3 sequence: CASSQERAGGYDGEQFF. Here the CDR3 DNA reads TGCGCCAGCAGCCAAGAACGGGCGGGGGGGTACGACGGTGAGCAGTTCTTC.

In the case of this clone: One end of the junction is discordant with germline, which a read error may explain. This chain connects TRBV29-1 to TRBJ2-1; D is unclear. Germline CDR1 and CDR2: SQVTM and ANQGSEA. CDR3 size: 11 residues. DNA for the CDR3: TGCAGCGTTAAAGAATACAATGAGCAGTTCTTC. Translation: CSVKEYNEQFF.

V gene TRBV27 combines with J gene TRBJ2-3; the match to TRBD1 covers 7 bases. The CDR3 is 14 residues long. Per germline, CDR1 MNHEY and CDR2 SMNVEV (reference sequence). Unmatched junction bases numbered 4, after V lost 3 bases and J lost 4 bases. In DNA, the CDR3 is TGTGCCAGCAGTTTGACAGGGCGGCCAGATACGCAGTATTTT. As protein: CASSLTGRPDTQYF.

The chain links TRBV28 to TRBJ2-2; D not resolved. Trimming removed 3 bases at V and 6 bases at J, with 8 bases between. Per the germline V gene, CDR1 is MDHEN and CDR2 is SYDVKM. The CDR3 spans 13 residues. DNA of the CDR3: TGTGCCAGCAGTTTCACCTTCCCCGGGGAGCTGTTTTTT. Its protein product is CASSFTFPGELFF.

This sequence joins TRBV19 and TRBJ1-5, with a possible D match to TRBD1 (6 bases). This CDR3 region has 15 residues. The germline V gene has CDR1 LNHDA and CDR2 SQIVND (reference sequence). V was trimmed by 6 bases and J by 0 bases, leaving 12 bases between them. CDR3 region: CASRGQGYSNQPQHF. In DNA, the CDR3 is TGTGCCAGTAGGGGGCAGGGGTATAGCAATCAGCCCCAGCATTTT.

The chain couples TRBV9 to TRBJ2-1; D is undetermined. Deletions cut 2 bases from V and 3 bases from J, with 9 bases between. The CDR3 is 14 residues long. The germline V gene encodes CDR1 SGDLS and CDR2 YYNGEE. In DNA, the CDR3 is TGTGCCAGCAGCGTTGGTAGCCTCTACAATGAGCAGTTCTTC. Protein sequence: CASSVGSLYNEQFF.

The CDR3 protein is CASSHGQGRLFYEQYF. The CDR3 nucleotides read TGCGCCAGCAGCCACGGACAGGGCCGTCTGTTCTACGAGCAGTACTTC. The rearrangement links TRBV5-1 to TRBJ2-7, with TRBD1 matching 8 bases. The V gene's germline CDR1 is SGHRS and CDR2 YFSETQ. Germline trimming cut 4 bases from V and 3 bases from J; bases unmatched to any gene: 12. This CDR3 comprises 16 residues.

The rearrangement links TRBV27 to TRBJ2-1, with TRBD2 identical over 11 bases. With 8 bases clipped from V and 10 bases from J, the junction kept 13 bases outside the gene matches. The CDR3 covers 15 residues. Germline CDR1 and CDR2: MNHEY and SMNVEV (reference sequence). For the CDR3, the DNA is TGTGCCAGCGGATCCGCACTAGCGGGAGCGGGCGAGCAGTTCTTC. This gives the protein CASGSALAGAGEQFF.